The sample holds many counts of the clone carrying this T cell receptor (beta chain). The antigen remains unidentified. These data belong to a study of neurological immune-mediated disorders. Regarding the study as a whole: There were no CDR3 amino acid sequences shared by expanded clones across subjects, a result suggesting private repertoires in all groups.

From the 5' RACE reads, TCRdb called clonotypes with MiXCR, one entry per CDR3 protein. The sample lists 55,000 to 75,000 distinct CDR3 sequences; 4% to 6% were seen once. Between the trimmed V and J ends, which lost 4 bases and 2 bases, there was a span of 13 bases. The germline CDR1 and CDR2 sequences are SGHTS and YDEGEE. The CDR3 extends over 14 amino acids. The sequence was obtained from a woman in her thirties with multiple sclerosis. The sequenced material came from PBMCs. This chain connects TRBV5-8 to TRBJ2-7; TRBD1 might be the D (5 bases). The CDR3 loop is CASSKRQKAYEQYF. Written as DNA, the CDR3 is TGTGCCAGCAGCAAAAGACAGAAAGCCTACGAGCAGTACTTC.